Each of the 27 T cell receptor beta chains below was sequenced from the same sample in a study of blood T cell repertoires in COVID-19. Measured with immunoSEQ multiplex PCR; TCRdb has only the in-frame clones, and not every one. The sample consists of around 320,000 clones, around nine tenths of them appearing once. The material sequenced was PBMCs or T cells enriched from blood (not recorded which). Receptors originate from a woman aged 45-65 years who had been exposed to COVID-19.

The J gene is TRBJ1-6, the V gene TRBV5-1; no reliable D call. The CDR3 has 16 amino acids. With 0 bases removed from V and 0 bases from J, the gap between germline ends came to 7 bases. Germline V gene sequence: CDR1 SGHRS, CDR2 YFSETQ. The CDR3 region has the DNA TGCGCCAGCAGCTTGGCTGGGAGCTCCTATAATTCACCCCTCCACTTT. It encodes CASSLAGSSYNSPLHF.

The gene calls are TRBV28 and TRBJ1-6, with 7 bases aligning to TRBD1. The CDR3 has 14 residues. CDR1 and CDR2 from the germline V gene are MDHEN and SYDVKM. J was trimmed by 9 bases and V by 8 bases; bases with no gene match: 10. In DNA form, the CDR3 reads TGTGCCAGCCGCCCGGGGACAGCGCTTTCACCCCTCCACTTT. Residues: CASRPGTALSPLHF.

This chain joins TRBV11-1 and TRBJ2-1, with D perhaps matching TRBD1 (5 bases). The V gene lost 3 bases and the J gene lost 7 bases, with 13 bases spanning the gap. The length of the CDR3 is 14 residues. CDR1 is SGHAT, CDR2 FQDESV, per germline (reference sequence). CDR3 bases: TGTGCCAGCAGCTTTGGTTTAAAGGGGAATGAGCAGTTCTTC. Its translation is CASSFGLKGNEQFF.

This chain links TRBV19 with TRBJ2-6, with 12 bases fitting TRBD2. This CDR3 has 17 amino acids. J gave up 2 bases and V 9 bases, and 8 bases lay outside the gene matches. Germline V gives CDR1 LNHDA, CDR2 SQIVND (reference sequence). The CDR3, as DNA: TGTGCCAGCCCCGGACTAGCGGGGCGCCCTGGGGCCAACGTCCTGACTTTC. Translated, it gives CASPGLAGRPGANVLTF.

This clone was seen only once. The rearrangement joins TRBV28 to TRBJ1-4; D perhaps matches TRBD1 (6 bases). Germline values: CDR1 MDHEN, CDR2 SYDVKM. V lost 7 bases and J lost 8, with 17 bases in between. The CDR3 spans 14 residues. DNA for the CDR3: TGTGCCAGCACCTTGCAGGGGAGGGGGGAAAAACTGTTTTTT. Amino acids: CASTLQGRGEKLFF.

For the CDR3, the DNA is TGTGCCAGCAGCCAAGATTACTGGGACAGGGTCTACGAGCAGTACTTC. Translating it yields CASSQDYWDRVYEQYF. The chain carries TRBV3-1 (or the pseudogene TRBV3-2) and TRBJ2-7; 9 bases are a match to TRBD1. The CDR3 is 16 residues long. J was trimmed by 3 bases and V by 0 bases; bases with no gene match: 6. The V gene's germline CDR1 is LGHDT and CDR2 YNNKEL (reference sequence).

This clone occurred a few times. The J gene is TRBJ1-2, the V gene TRBV4-2, with D tentatively TRBD1 (6 bases). The ends were cut back, 0 bases at V and 4 bases at J, with 12 bases in the middle. The CDR3 has 15 amino acids. The germline V gene has CDR1 LGHNA and CDR2 YNFKEQ. CDR3 protein: CASSQELGAGYGYTF. CDR3 bases: TGTGCCAGCAGCCAAGAGCTGGGGGCGGGCTATGGCTACACCTTC.

The V and J genes are TRBV24-1 and TRBJ1-6; D not certain. Germline values: CDR1 KGHDR, CDR2 SFDVKD. Trimming removed 4 bases at V and 7 bases at J, with 7 bases between. The CDR3 sequence is 13 residues long. For the CDR3, the DNA is TGTGCCACCAGTGAACAGTGGAATTCACCCCTCCACTTT. This codes for CATSEQWNSPLHF.

This rearrangement joins TRBV21-1 to TRBJ2-7; whether TRBD1, the table's D call, matches the DNA was not checked. TRBV21-1 is a pseudogene. The CDR3 covers 17 residues. CDR3 protein: CASSSTGHLRCSYEQYF. CDR3 DNA sequence: TGTGCCAGCAGCTCAACGGGACATCTCAGATGCTCCTACGAGCAGTACTTC.

V and J are TRBV10-3 and TRBJ2-1; possibly TRBD2 for D (5 bases). Germline values: CDR1 ENHRY, CDR2 SYGVKD. This CDR3 spans 15 amino acids. V was clipped by 4 bases and J by 8 bases, with 18 bases between them. This CDR3 reads CAISAQSGMDDEQFF. The DNA for the CDR3 is TGTGCCATCAGTGCGCAATCCGGGATGGACGATGAGCAGTTCTTC.

CDR3 protein: CASSLTGDGAQTQYF. The CDR3 DNA reads TGCGCCAGCAGCCTAACAGGCGACGGAGCACAGACCCAGTACTTC. This rearrangement joins TRBV5-1 to TRBJ2-5, with D tentatively TRBD1 (5 bases). Germline assignment: CDR1 SGHRS and CDR2 YFSETQ. This CDR3 contains 15 residues. V was shortened by 4 bases and J by 6 bases, with 19 bases between the two germline ends.

This clone appeared once. The V gene is TRBV3-1 (or the pseudogene TRBV3-2), the J gene TRBJ2-3; TRBD2 matches at 7 bases. Germline values: CDR1 LGHDT, CDR2 YNNKEL (reference sequence). The CDR3 runs to 18 residues. The trim removed 3 bases at V and 5 bases at J, leaving 17 bases unmatched. CDR3 amino acids: CASSHLLGGGGIRDTQYF. In nucleotides, the CDR3 is TGTGCCAGCAGCCATCTCTTAGGCGGCGGGGGAATTCGAGATACGCAGTATTTT.

The V gene is TRBV7-2, the J gene TRBJ2-5, with 11 bases aligning to TRBD2. J lost 3 bases, V lost 3 bases, and 0 bases had no gene match. This CDR3 is 14 amino acids long. Germline CDR1 is SGHTA and CDR2 is FQGNSA. The CDR3 loop reads CASSLTSGEETQYF. The CDR3 DNA follows: TGTGCCAGCAGCTTGACTAGCGGGGAAGAGACCCAGTACTTC.

The V gene is TRBV19, the J gene TRBJ1-6, with a possible D match to TRBD1 (6 bases). There are 14 residues in the CDR3. Trimming removed 1 base at V and 7 bases at J, with 8 bases between. Germline values: CDR1 LNHDA, CDR2 SQIVND (reference sequence). The CDR3 region has the DNA TGTGCCAGTAGTATAGGGACAGCGAATTCACCCCTCCACTTT. This gives the protein CASSIGTANSPLHF.

The J gene is TRBJ2-6, the V gene TRBV2, with 7 positions matching TRBD1. The CDR3 is 15 amino acids. Germline V gives CDR1 SNHLY, CDR2 FYNNEI. J was trimmed by 4 bases and V by 6 bases; bases with no gene match: 6. The CDR3: CASSETGSGANVLTF. In DNA, the CDR3 is TGTGCCAGCAGCGAGACAGGGTCCGGGGCCAACGTCCTGACTTTC.

The genes are TRBV5-1 and TRBJ1-1; 7 nucleotides match TRBD1. Germline CDR1 reads SGHRS; CDR2 reads YFSETQ. CDR3 length equals 18 residues. Unmatched junction bases numbered 18, after V lost 6 bases and J lost 1 base. DNA for the CDR3: TGCGCCAGCACTCGACAGGGCTGGGGGTCGTTAGGGAACACTGAAGCTTTCTTT. Protein sequence: CASTRQGWGSLGNTEAFF. The whole variable domain, remainder taken from reference TRBV5-1 and TRBJ1-1, is KAGVTQTPRYLIKTRGQQVTLSCSPISGHRSVSWYQQTPGQGLQFLFEYFSETQRNKGNFPGRFSGRQFSNSRSEMNVSTLELGDSALYLCASTRQGWGSLGNTEAFFGQGTRLTVV.

V usage is TRBV5-4 and J usage is TRBJ2-1, with D unresolved. Germline-derived CDR1 and CDR2 are SGHNT and YYREEE (reference sequence). This CDR3 spans 14 amino acids. V lost 0 bases and J lost 4, with 8 bases in between. The CDR3 coding sequence is TGTGCCAGCAGCTTGGTACACCAATACAATGAGCAGTTCTTC. Residues: CASSLVHQYNEQFF.

The chain combines TRBV28 with TRBJ1-2, with D perhaps TRBD1 (6 bases). The CDR3 has 14 residues. Germline V gene sequence: CDR1 MDHEN, CDR2 SYDVKM. V was trimmed by 10 bases and J by 0 bases, leaving 15 bases between them. CDR3 sequence reads: CATGGAGANYGYTF. CDR3 coding DNA: TGTGCCACGGGGGGGGCTGGAGCTAACTATGGCTACACCTTC.

The chain links TRBV5-4 to TRBJ1-6; D is uncertain. CDR1 and CDR2 from the germline V gene are SGHNT and YYREEE (reference sequence). V was pared by 4 bases and J by 2 bases, with 7 bases between. This CDR3 spans 14 amino acids. The CDR3 DNA follows: TGTGCCAGCAGCCAACAGCCCTATAATTCACCCCTCCACTTT. The encoded protein is CASSQQPYNSPLHF.

The rearrangement uses TRBV30 and TRBJ1-2, with no clear D. CDR1 is GTSNPN and CDR2 is SVGIG in the germline V gene (reference sequence). The germline V and J ends were trimmed by 0 bases and 4 bases, with 9 bases remaining between them. The CDR3 covers 13 residues. The CDR3 region has the DNA TGTGCCTGGAGTGTAAAATCCAGCTATGGCTACACCTTC. Translating gives CAWSVKSSYGYTF.

This chain uses TRBV18 with TRBJ1-5, with 9 bases lining up with TRBD1. The V gene's germline CDR1 is KGHSH and CDR2 LQKENI. J was trimmed by 4 bases and V by 8 bases; bases with no gene match: 9. The CDR3 is made up of 15 amino acids. In DNA form, the CDR3 reads TGTGCCAGCCAACCAGGGACAGGGATTAATCAGCCCCAGCATTTT. Translated: CASQPGTGINQPQHF.

The J gene is TRBJ1-5, the V gene TRBV30; tentatively, D is TRBD1 (6 bases). The CDR3 has 13 amino acids. CDR1 and CDR2 from the germline V gene are GTSNPN and SVGIG (reference sequence). The ends were cut back, 2 bases at V and 5 bases at J, with 10 bases in the middle. This CDR3 reads CAWSREGDQPQHF. CDR3 DNA sequence: TGTGCCTGGAGTCGGGAGGGGGATCAGCCCCAGCATTTT.

The chain links TRBV4-2 to TRBJ2-3; D gene uncertain. The germline V and J ends were trimmed by 0 bases and 0 bases, with 4 bases remaining between them. The CDR3 is made up of 14 amino acids. Germline V gene lookup returns CDR1 LGHNA and CDR2 YNFKEQ. The CDR3: CASSQDTSTDTQYF. CDR3 bases: TGTGCCAGCAGCCAAGATACTAGCACAGATACGCAGTATTTT.

The chain couples TRBV28 to TRBJ2-7, with 13 positions matching TRBD2. The length of the CDR3 is 18 residues. J lost 6 bases, V lost 6 bases, and 17 bases had no gene match. The germline V gene has CDR1 MDHEN and CDR2 SYDVKM. In DNA form, the CDR3 reads TGTGCCAGCAGACGACAGGTCCCGGGACTAGCGGGGAAGTCCGAGCAGTACTTC. This encodes CASRRQVPGLAGKSEQYF.

The CDR3 loop reads CASSLIISPGGNSPLHF. The CDR3 DNA sequence: TGTGCCAGCAGCTTGATCATCAGCCCAGGGGGTAATTCACCCCTCCACTTT. V gene TRBV5-4 combines with J gene TRBJ1-6, with 7 bases lining up with TRBD1. The CDR3 contains 17 residues. V was clipped by 1 base and J by 6 bases; unmatched bases: 10. Per the germline V gene, CDR1 is SGHNT and CDR2 is YYREEE (reference sequence).

The rearrangement joins TRBV19 to TRBJ1-1; no reliable D call. The length of the CDR3 is 14 residues. V dropped 6 bases and J dropped 1 base, with 12 bases sitting between them. The germline CDR1 and CDR2 sequences are LNHDA and SQIVND (reference sequence). The CDR3 protein is CASSASRANTEAFF. In DNA, the CDR3 is TGTGCCAGTAGCGCAAGCCGAGCGAACACTGAAGCTTTCTTT.

J is TRBJ2-7 and V is TRBV24-1, with a possible D match to TRBD2 (6 bases). V lost 4 bases to trimming and J lost 2 bases, with 11 bases between them. The CDR3 has 14 amino acids. Germline CDR1 is KGHDR and CDR2 is SFDVKD. The chain's CDR3 is CATSEAGGPYEQYF. CDR3 DNA: TGTGCCACCAGTGAGGCCGGGGGACCCTACGAGCAGTACTTC.